The entry below gives a single T cell receptor beta chain sequence along with its context. Antigen unknown. The data were obtained in a study of OX40 agonist ivuxolimab in advanced cancers. Study information: Patients undergoing dose escalation presented with hepatocellular carcinoma, melanoma, renal cell or head and neck cancer. General study findings and limits: Also present in some nonresponders was a low level of normalized T-cell clonal expansion.

The CDR3 has 15 residues. Germline CDR1 MNHEY, CDR2 SMNVEV (reference sequence). With 5 bases removed from V and 8 bases from J, the gap between germline ends came to 19 bases. Method: immunoSEQ multiplex PCR; TCRdb's copy keeps in-frame clones and lacks some. Here the sample spans about 91,000 clones, more than 75% being singletons. This receptor was identified in an adult with an advanced solid tumor such as melanoma, head and neck, liver or kidney cancer. The rearrangement uses TRBV27 and TRBJ2-1, with D perhaps given as TRBD1 or TRBD2 (6 bases each). This specimen consisted of CD4+ or CD8+ T cells sorted from blood, obtained in a trial of the OX40 agonist ivuxolimab. The CDR3 sequence is CASSPNHPRGDEQFF. CDR3 DNA sequence: TGTGCCAGCAGTCCCAATCATCCTAGGGGGGATGAGCAGTTCTTC.